Listed below are T cell receptor beta chains from one sample, sequenced in a study of blood T cell repertoires in COVID-19. The data were produced by immunoSEQ multiplex PCR, yet TCRdb's version contains in-frame clones alone and is incomplete. The sample lists 60,000 or so clones, about 90% occurring once. What was sequenced was peripheral blood. The source of these receptors is a man in his sixties with active COVID-19. Both conserved end residues are part of each CDR3. The D gene is left open where the match is weak. Clone sizes are given selectively: once, few, many, or a class where the clone is expanded.

d_gene: .
j_gene: TRBJ2-6
abundance: .
v_gene: TRBV4-1
CDR3aa: CASSQVFQGSGANVLTF

d_gene: TRBD1
j_gene: TRBJ1-2
abundance: .
v_gene: TRBV3-1/TRBV3-2
CDR3aa: CASSDSGQSYGYTF

d_gene: .
j_gene: TRBJ1-6
abundance: once
v_gene: TRBV7-3
CDR3aa: CASSLNPGVNNSPLHF

d_gene: TRBD2
j_gene: TRBJ2-1
abundance: .
v_gene: TRBV29-1
CDR3aa: CSVVREGRFYNEQFF

d_gene: .
j_gene: TRBJ2-2
abundance: once
v_gene: TRBV13
CDR3aa: CASSPRQGELFF

d_gene: .
j_gene: TRBJ1-5
abundance: .
v_gene: TRBV6-1
CDR3aa: CASSEANGGNQPQHF

d_gene: TRBD1
j_gene: TRBJ1-2
abundance: once
v_gene: TRBV29-1
CDR3aa: CSVDSDRALVGYGYTF

d_gene: .
j_gene: TRBJ2-7
abundance: .
v_gene: TRBV29-1
CDR3aa: CSVEEPPTSSEQYF

d_gene: .
j_gene: TRBJ2-1
abundance: .
v_gene: TRBV5-6
CDR3aa: CASSLGGGPSNEQFF

d_gene: .
j_gene: TRBJ1-2
abundance: .
v_gene: TRBV28
CDR3aa: CASSSGVGGYTF

d_gene: .
j_gene: TRBJ1-5
abundance: .
v_gene: TRBV19
CDR3aa: CASNAMDQPQHF

d_gene: TRBD1
j_gene: TRBJ2-1
abundance: .
v_gene: TRBV5-6
CDR3aa: CASSFGDRAYNEQFF

d_gene: TRBD2
j_gene: TRBJ2-1
abundance: .
v_gene: TRBV28
CDR3aa: CASSPTGTTNEQFF

d_gene: .
j_gene: TRBJ1-5
abundance: .
v_gene: TRBV19
CDR3aa: CASSADISNQPQHF

d_gene: .
j_gene: TRBJ1-5
abundance: .
v_gene: TRBV12-3/TRBV12-4
CDR3aa: CASSPRRGQPQHF

d_gene: .
j_gene: TRBJ1-1
abundance: .
v_gene: TRBV11-1
CDR3aa: CASSPRGSLMNTEAFF

d_gene: TRBD1
j_gene: TRBJ2-2
abundance: .
v_gene: TRBV19
CDR3aa: CASSRTGNSGELFF

d_gene: .
j_gene: TRBJ1-5
abundance: large
v_gene: TRBV19
CDR3aa: CASSIEARSYQPQHF

d_gene: TRBD1
j_gene: TRBJ1-2
abundance: .
v_gene: TRBV28
CDR3aa: CASSSARDRASYGYTF

d_gene: .
j_gene: TRBJ1-6
abundance: .
v_gene: TRBV7-9
CDR3aa: CASSLRRFGESPLHF

d_gene: TRBD1
j_gene: TRBJ2-1
abundance: once
v_gene: TRBV6-5
CDR3aa: CASRGQGWNEQFF

d_gene: TRBD1
j_gene: TRBJ2-1
abundance: .
v_gene: TRBV19
CDR3aa: CASSIGGQAYNEQFF

d_gene: TRBD1
j_gene: TRBJ1-4
abundance: .
v_gene: TRBV14
CDR3aa: CASSQVLDRANEKLFF

d_gene: .
j_gene: TRBJ1-6
abundance: .
v_gene: TRBV24-1
CDR3aa: CATSEGGILHF

d_gene: .
j_gene: TRBJ2-1
abundance: .
v_gene: TRBV7-9
CDR3aa: CASSRYLSDQGDEQFF

d_gene: .
j_gene: TRBJ2-5
abundance: .
v_gene: TRBV24-1
CDR3aa: CATSDLARGLQETQYF

d_gene: .
j_gene: TRBJ2-1
abundance: .
v_gene: TRBV6-4
CDR3aa: CASSDSISYRDNEQFF

d_gene: .
j_gene: TRBJ1-3
abundance: once
v_gene: TRBV6-6
CDR3aa: CASSRGLATSGNTIYF

d_gene: .
j_gene: TRBJ2-5
abundance: .
v_gene: TRBV4-2
CDR3aa: CASSPSGETQYF

d_gene: .
j_gene: TRBJ2-3
abundance: once
v_gene: TRBV7-3
CDR3aa: CASSLMLASDTQYF

d_gene: .
j_gene: TRBJ2-2
abundance: once
v_gene: TRBV28
CDR3aa: CASSLARANGELFF

d_gene: TRBD1
j_gene: TRBJ2-1
abundance: .
v_gene: TRBV7-8
CDR3aa: CASNFRGQGAYNEQFF

d_gene: TRBD2
j_gene: TRBJ2-1
abundance: .
v_gene: TRBV7-2
CDR3aa: CASSFSGGYNEQFF

d_gene: .
j_gene: TRBJ2-2
abundance: .
v_gene: TRBV10-2
CDR3aa: CATHSGNTGELFF

d_gene: TRBD2
j_gene: TRBJ2-5
abundance: .
v_gene: TRBV14
CDR3aa: CASSQDRWSGGRAAETQYF

d_gene: TRBD2
j_gene: TRBJ2-3
abundance: .
v_gene: TRBV10-3
CDR3aa: CAISDSGRATRTDTQYF

d_gene: TRBD1
j_gene: TRBJ1-1
abundance: .
v_gene: TRBV4-1
CDR3aa: CASSQGQGTEAFF

d_gene: .
j_gene: TRBJ1-5
abundance: .
v_gene: TRBV24-1
CDR3aa: CATSLRVINQPQHF

d_gene: TRBD1
j_gene: TRBJ2-7
abundance: .
v_gene: TRBV28
CDR3aa: CASSDPGQGWYEQYF

d_gene: TRBD2
j_gene: TRBJ2-1
abundance: .
v_gene: TRBV3-1/TRBV3-2
CDR3aa: CASSQPENGGSEQFF

d_gene: .
j_gene: TRBJ2-7
abundance: .
v_gene: TRBV16
CDR3aa: CASSQWGRAAYEQYF

d_gene: TRBD2
j_gene: TRBJ2-1
abundance: few
v_gene: TRBV19
CDR3aa: CASSMMGTSALGYNEQFF

d_gene: TRBD1
j_gene: TRBJ1-1
abundance: .
v_gene: TRBV18
CDR3aa: CASSRDSGEAFF

d_gene: .
j_gene: TRBJ2-2
abundance: .
v_gene: TRBV5-6
CDR3aa: CASSLEGFGTGELFF

d_gene: .
j_gene: TRBJ2-7
abundance: .
v_gene: TRBV28
CDR3aa: CASRSGTFSF

d_gene: TRBD2
j_gene: TRBJ2-2
abundance: .
v_gene: TRBV7-6
CDR3aa: CASSLAASGRAGELFF

d_gene: TRBD1
j_gene: TRBJ1-4
abundance: .
v_gene: TRBV3-1/TRBV3-2
CDR3aa: CASSHRGQGGEKLFF

d_gene: .
j_gene: TRBJ2-7
abundance: few
v_gene: TRBV6-5
CDR3aa: CASSFGQSYEQYF

d_gene: TRBD1
j_gene: TRBJ1-4
abundance: .
v_gene: TRBV27
CDR3aa: CASKSWGQENEKLFF

d_gene: .
j_gene: TRBJ2-7
abundance: .
v_gene: TRBV12-3/TRBV12-4
CDR3aa: CASSLLSYEQYF